The sequence of this T cell receptor (beta chain) was determined in a study of T cell responses to AZD1222 COVID-19 vaccine. Study-wide results and limits: Clonal diversity may have been underestimated in mostly white British donors. Baseline seropositives among AZD1222 recipients totaled only five to seven. It was only after the peak T cell response that any repertoires were sampled.

Repertoires were generated with immunoSEQ multiplex PCR, while TCRdb's copy carries only in-frame clones and drops some. The sample has over 80,000 clones, 80% to 90% seen once; the top ten hold just over 30%. As for this clone: Its cognate antigen is unknown.

This clonotype was obtained from an adult in good health. This specimen was peripheral blood, taken on day 0 of AZD1222 vaccination.

For the CDR3, the DNA is TGTGCCATCAGTGAGAGCGCGAATCGGGGCACGCGGGAGCAGTACTTC. Residues: CAISESANRGTREQYF. The J gene is TRBJ2-7, the V gene TRBV10-3; D assignment may be TRBD1 or TRBD2 (5 bases each). The CDR3 has 16 residues. Trimming removed 2 bases from V and 7 bases from J, with 21 bases in between. CDR1 and CDR2 from the germline V gene are ENHRY and SYGVKD.